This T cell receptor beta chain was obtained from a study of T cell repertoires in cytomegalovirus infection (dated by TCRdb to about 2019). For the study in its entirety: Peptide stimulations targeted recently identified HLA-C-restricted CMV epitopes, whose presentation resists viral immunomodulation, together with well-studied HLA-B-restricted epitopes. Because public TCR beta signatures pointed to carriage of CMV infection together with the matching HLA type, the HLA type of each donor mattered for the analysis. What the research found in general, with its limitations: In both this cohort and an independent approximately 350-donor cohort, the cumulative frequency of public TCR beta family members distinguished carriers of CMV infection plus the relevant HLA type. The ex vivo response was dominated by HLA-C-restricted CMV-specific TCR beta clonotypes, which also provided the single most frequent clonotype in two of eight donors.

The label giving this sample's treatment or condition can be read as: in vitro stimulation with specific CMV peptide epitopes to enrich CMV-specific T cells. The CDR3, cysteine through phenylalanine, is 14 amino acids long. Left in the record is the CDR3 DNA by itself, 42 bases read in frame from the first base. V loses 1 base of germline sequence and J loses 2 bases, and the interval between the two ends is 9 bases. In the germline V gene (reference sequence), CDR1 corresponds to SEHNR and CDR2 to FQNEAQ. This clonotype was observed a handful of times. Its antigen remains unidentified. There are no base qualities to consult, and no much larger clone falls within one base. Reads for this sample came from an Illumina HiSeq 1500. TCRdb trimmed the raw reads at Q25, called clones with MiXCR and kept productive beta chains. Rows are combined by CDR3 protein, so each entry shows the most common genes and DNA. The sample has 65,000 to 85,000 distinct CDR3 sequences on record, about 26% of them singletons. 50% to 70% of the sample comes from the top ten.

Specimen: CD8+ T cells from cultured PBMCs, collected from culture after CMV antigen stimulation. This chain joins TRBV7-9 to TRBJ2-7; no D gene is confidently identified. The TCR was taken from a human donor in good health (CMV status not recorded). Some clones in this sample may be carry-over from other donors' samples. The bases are TGTGCCAGCAGCTTAGGCCTACGTCCCTACGAGCAGTACTTC. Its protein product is CASSLGLRPYEQYF.